A single sample is the source of the 2 T cell receptor beta chains below, sequenced in a study of graft-versus-host responses after intestinal transplantation. Some clones are missing from TCRdb's copy, which holds only in-frame ones; the method was immunoSEQ multiplex PCR. The sample contains 90,000 to 130,000 clones, roughly 95% of which appear only once. These receptors' antigens are unknown. Sequences were derived from unstimulated CD8+ T cells sorted from spleen or lymph node cells, sampled before intestinal transplant. The receptors stem from a human donor who received an intestinal transplant.

The CDR3 DNA is TGCGCCAGCAGCCCCCAACAGGGAATCGAGCAGTACTTC. Encoded protein: CASSPQQGIEQYF. The chain employs TRBV5-1 and TRBJ2-7; a possible D gene is TRBD1 (6 bases). This CDR3 comprises 13 residues. Germline CDR1 and CDR2: SGHRS and YFSETQ. Deletions cut 4 bases from V and 6 bases from J, with 14 bases between. The variable domain in full, completed from reference TRBV5-1 and TRBJ2-7, reads KAGVTQTPRYLIKTRGQQVTLSCSPISGHRSVSWYQQTPGQGLQFLFEYFSETQRNKGNFPGRFSGRQFSNSRSEMNVSTLELGDSALYLCASSPQQGIEQYFGPGTRLTVT.

The J gene is TRBJ1-2, the V gene TRBV5-8; D gene ambiguous. Per the germline V gene, CDR1 is SGHTS and CDR2 is YDEGEE. The CDR3 runs to 18 residues. Trimming left V 0 bases short and J 8 bases short, with 26 bases between. The CDR3 DNA reads as TGTGCCAGCAGCTTGGCGGAGGATTGGGCAGAAGGTGTATGGGGCTACACCTTC. Protein product: CASSLAEDWAEGVWGYTF.